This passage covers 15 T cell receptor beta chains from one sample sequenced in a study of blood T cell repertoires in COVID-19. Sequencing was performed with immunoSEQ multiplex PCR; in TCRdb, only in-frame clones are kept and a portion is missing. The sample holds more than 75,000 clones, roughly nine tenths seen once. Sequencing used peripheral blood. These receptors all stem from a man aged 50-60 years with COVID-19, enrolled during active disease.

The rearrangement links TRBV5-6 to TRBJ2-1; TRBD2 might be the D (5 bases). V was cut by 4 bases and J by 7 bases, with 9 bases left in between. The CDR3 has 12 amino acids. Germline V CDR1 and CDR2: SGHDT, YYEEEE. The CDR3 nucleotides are TGTGCCAGCAGCCTCACTAGTAATGAGCAGTTCTTC. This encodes CASSLTSNEQFF.

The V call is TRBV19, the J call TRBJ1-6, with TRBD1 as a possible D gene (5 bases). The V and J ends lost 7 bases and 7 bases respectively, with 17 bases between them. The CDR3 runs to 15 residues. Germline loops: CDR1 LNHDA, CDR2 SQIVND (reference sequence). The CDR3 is CASTGAPGGNSPLHF. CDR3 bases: TGTGCCAGTACCGGGGCCCCGGGAGGGAATTCACCCCTCCACTTT.

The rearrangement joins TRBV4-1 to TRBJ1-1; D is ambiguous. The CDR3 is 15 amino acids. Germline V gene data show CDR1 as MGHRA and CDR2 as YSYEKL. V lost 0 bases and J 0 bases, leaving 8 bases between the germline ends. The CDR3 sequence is CASSQDWSVNTEAFF. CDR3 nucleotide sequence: TGCGCCAGCAGCCAAGATTGGAGTGTGAACACTGAAGCTTTCTTT.

The CDR3: CASNKEGGAEAQHF. CDR3 sequence (DNA): TGTGCCAGTAACAAAGAGGGAGGGGCCGAGGCCCAGCATTTT. The chain is built from TRBV19 and TRBJ1-5; a possible D gene is TRBD1 (5 bases). V was clipped by 7 bases and J by 11 bases, with 21 bases between them. CDR1 is LNHDA, CDR2 SQIVND, per germline (reference sequence). CDR3 length: 14 residues.

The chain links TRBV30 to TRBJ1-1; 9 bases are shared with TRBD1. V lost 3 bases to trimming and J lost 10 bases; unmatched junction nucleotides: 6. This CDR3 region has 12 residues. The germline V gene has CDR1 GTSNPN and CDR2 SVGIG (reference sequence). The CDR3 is CAWSGQGWSAFF. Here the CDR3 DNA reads TGTGCCTGGAGCGGACAGGGGTGGTCAGCTTTCTTT.

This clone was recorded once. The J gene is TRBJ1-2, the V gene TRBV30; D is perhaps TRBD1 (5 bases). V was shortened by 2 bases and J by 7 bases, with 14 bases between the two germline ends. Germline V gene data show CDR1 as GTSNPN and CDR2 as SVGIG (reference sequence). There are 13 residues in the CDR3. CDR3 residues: CAWSRQGGVGYTF. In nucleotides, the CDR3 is TGTGCCTGGAGTAGGCAGGGAGGCGTTGGCTACACCTTC.

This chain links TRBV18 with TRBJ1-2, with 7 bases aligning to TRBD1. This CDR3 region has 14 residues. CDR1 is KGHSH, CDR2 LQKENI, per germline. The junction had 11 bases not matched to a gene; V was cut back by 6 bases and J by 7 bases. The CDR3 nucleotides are TGTGCCAGCTCCCTCCCGGACAGGTGGTCTGGCTACACCTTC. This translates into CASSLPDRWSGYTF. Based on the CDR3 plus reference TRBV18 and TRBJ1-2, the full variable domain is NAGVMQNPRHLVRRRGQEARLRCSPMKGHSHVYWYRQLPEEGLKFMVYLQKENIIDESGMPKERFSAEFPKEGPSILRIQQVVRGDSAAYFCASSLPDRWSGYTFGSGTRLTVV.

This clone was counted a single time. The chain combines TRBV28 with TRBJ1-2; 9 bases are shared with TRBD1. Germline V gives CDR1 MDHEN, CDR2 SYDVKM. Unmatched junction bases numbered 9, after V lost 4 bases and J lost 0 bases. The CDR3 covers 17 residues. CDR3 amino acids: CASSSPDRGHPNYGYTF. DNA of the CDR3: TGTGCCAGCAGTTCACCGGACAGGGGTCATCCTAACTATGGCTACACCTTC.

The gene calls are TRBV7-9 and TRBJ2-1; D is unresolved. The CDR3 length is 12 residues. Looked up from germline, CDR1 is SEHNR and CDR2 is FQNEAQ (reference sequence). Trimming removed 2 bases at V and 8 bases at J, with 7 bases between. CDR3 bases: TGTGCCAGCAGCTTATTAGCCGATGAGCAGTTCTTC. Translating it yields CASSLLADEQFF.

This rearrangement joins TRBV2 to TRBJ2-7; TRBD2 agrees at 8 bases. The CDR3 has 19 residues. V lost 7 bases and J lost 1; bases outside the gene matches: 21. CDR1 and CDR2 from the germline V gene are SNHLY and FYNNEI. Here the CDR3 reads CASNQGLVPTALRSYEQYF. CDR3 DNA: TGTGCCAGCAACCAGGGACTAGTTCCAACGGCCTTGCGGTCCTACGAGCAGTACTTC.

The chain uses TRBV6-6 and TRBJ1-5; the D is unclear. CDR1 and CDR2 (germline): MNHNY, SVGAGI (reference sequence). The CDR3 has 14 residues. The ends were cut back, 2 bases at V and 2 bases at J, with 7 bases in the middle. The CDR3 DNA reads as TGTGCCAGCAGTTACGACGGGGGCAATCAGCCCCAGCATTTT. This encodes CASSYDGGNQPQHF.

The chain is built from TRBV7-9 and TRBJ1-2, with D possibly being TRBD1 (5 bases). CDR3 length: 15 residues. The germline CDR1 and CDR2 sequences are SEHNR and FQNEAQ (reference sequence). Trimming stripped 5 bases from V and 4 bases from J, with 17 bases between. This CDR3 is CASSPQEGLGYGYTF. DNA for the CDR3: TGTGCCAGCAGCCCACAGGAAGGTCTGGGCTATGGCTACACCTTC.

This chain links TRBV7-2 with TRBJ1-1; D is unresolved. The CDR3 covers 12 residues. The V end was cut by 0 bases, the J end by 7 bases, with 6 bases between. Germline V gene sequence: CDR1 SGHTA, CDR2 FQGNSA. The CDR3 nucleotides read TGTGCCAGCAGCTTAGCGGCAGTTGAAGCTTTCTTT. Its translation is CASSLAAVEAFF.

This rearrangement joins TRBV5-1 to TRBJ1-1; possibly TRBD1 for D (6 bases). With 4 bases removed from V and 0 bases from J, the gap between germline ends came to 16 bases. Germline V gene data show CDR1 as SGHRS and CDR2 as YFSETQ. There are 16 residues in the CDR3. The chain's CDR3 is CASSARGPRMNTEAFF. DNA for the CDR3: TGCGCCAGCAGCGCCAGGGGTCCGAGGATGAACACTGAAGCTTTCTTT. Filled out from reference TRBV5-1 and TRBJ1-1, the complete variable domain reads KAGVTQTPRYLIKTRGQQVTLSCSPISGHRSVSWYQQTPGQGLQFLFEYFSETQRNKGNFPGRFSGRQFSNSRSEMNVSTLELGDSALYLCASSARGPRMNTEAFFGQGTRLTVV.

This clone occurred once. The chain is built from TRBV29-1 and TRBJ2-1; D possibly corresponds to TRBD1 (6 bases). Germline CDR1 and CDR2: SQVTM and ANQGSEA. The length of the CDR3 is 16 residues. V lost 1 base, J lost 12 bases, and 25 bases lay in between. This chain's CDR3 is CSVEGRTDLVNEGQFF. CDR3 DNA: TGCAGCGTTGAAGGTAGGACAGATTTGGTCAATGAAGGGCAGTTCTTC.